The 6 T cell receptor beta chains below come from one sample, sequenced in a study of cytomegalovirus exposure and HLA in healthy donors. The PCR was carried out with 60 Vbeta primers and 13 Jbeta primers. Assay used: immunoSEQ multiplex PCR; TCRdb lists only in-frame clones, some missing. The top ten hold under 25% of the sample, which has roughly 63,000 clones, 75% seen once. The specimen was PBMCs. All receptors come from a woman between 40 and 55 years old in good health and CMV-seropositive.

The chain's CDR3 is CASREREFTNEKLFF. Here the CDR3 DNA reads TGTGCCAGCAGGGAACGGGAGTTCACTAATGAAAAACTGTTTTTT. The V gene is TRBV4-2, the J gene TRBJ1-4, with D uncertain. V was trimmed by 6 bases and J by 2 bases, leaving 13 bases between them. The germline gives CDR1 LGHNA, CDR2 YNFKEQ. This CDR3 has 15 residues.

The chain joins TRBV11-3 to TRBJ2-2, with TRBD1 as a possible D gene (5 bases). CDR3 length: 13 residues. V was cut by 3 bases and J by 5 bases, with 7 bases left in between. Germline-derived CDR1 and CDR2 are SGHNT and YENEEA. This CDR3 is CASSFSGTGELFF. In DNA form, the CDR3 reads TGTGCCAGCAGCTTTTCAGGGACCGGGGAGCTGTTTTTT.

The chain employs TRBV7-6 and TRBJ1-4; no clear D gene. This CDR3 has 14 residues. The germline V and J ends were trimmed by 6 bases and 5 bases, with 13 bases remaining between them. Germline loops: CDR1 SGHVS, CDR2 FNYEAQ. The DNA of the CDR3 is TGTGCCAGCAGTAGACAATATGGGAATGAAAAACTGTTTTTT. Translated: CASSRQYGNEKLFF.

The chain has TRBV7-2 and TRBJ1-1, with D possibly matching TRBD1 (5 bases). The CDR3 contains 14 residues. The germline V and J ends were trimmed by 5 bases and 1 base, with 11 bases remaining between them. Germline V gives CDR1 SGHTA, CDR2 FQGNSA. CDR3 loop: CASSTEGPNTEAFF. Here the CDR3 DNA reads TGTGCCAGCAGCACGGAGGGACCGAACACTGAAGCTTTCTTT. The full variable domain, its missing parts supplied by reference TRBV7-2 and TRBJ1-1, is GAGVSQSPSNKVTEKGKDVELRCDPISGHTALYWYRQSLGQGLEFLIYFQGNSAPDKSGLPSDRFSAERTGGSVSTLTIQRTQQEDSAVYLCASSTEGPNTEAFFGQGTRLTVV.

The chain recombines TRBV10-3 with TRBJ2-6; 12 positions agree with TRBD1. The CDR3 length is 17 residues. V shed 10 bases, J shed 4 bases, and the junction held 11 bases outside the gene matches. Germline values: CDR1 ENHRY, CDR2 SYGVKD. CDR3 region: CATQAGQGADGANVLTF. CDR3 sequence (DNA): TGTGCCACCCAGGCGGGACAGGGGGCGGACGGGGCCAACGTCCTGACTTTC.

J is TRBJ1-2 and V is TRBV19, with TRBD1 as a possible D gene (5 bases). With 11 bases removed from V and 6 bases from J, the gap between germline ends came to 28 bases. The CDR3 is 16 residues long. Germline V gives CDR1 LNHDA, CDR2 SQIVND (reference sequence). The CDR3: CASHGIGTITKHGYTF. The DNA for the CDR3 is TGTGCCTCCCATGGAATAGGGACTATAACTAAGCATGGCTACACCTTC.